This T cell receptor (beta chain) was recovered during a study of T cell repertoires in ileal Crohn's disease. As for the study in general: Postoperative therapy was given to about half: about a dozen thiopurines, 18 anti-TNF agents.

The assay was immunoSEQ multiplex PCR, and TCRdb's table has in-frame clones only and misses some. The sample carries over 6,500 clones, approximately 82% recorded once. V shed 4 bases and J 3 bases; nucleotides not matched to a gene: 3. The germline CDR1 and CDR2 sequences are LNHDA and SQIVND (reference sequence). The CDR3 spans 14 residues. Eligibility required adulthood, ileal or ileocolonic Crohn's disease and indicated ileocolonic resection. The clonotype was recovered from an adult with Crohn's disease. The V gene is TRBV19, the J gene TRBJ2-7; 10 bases agree with TRBD1. Sequencing was done on a sample of ileal tissue. The CDR3 sequence: CASSRTGGGYEQYF. CDR3 coding DNA: TGTGCCAGTAGTAGGACAGGGGGGGGCTACGAGCAGTACTTC.